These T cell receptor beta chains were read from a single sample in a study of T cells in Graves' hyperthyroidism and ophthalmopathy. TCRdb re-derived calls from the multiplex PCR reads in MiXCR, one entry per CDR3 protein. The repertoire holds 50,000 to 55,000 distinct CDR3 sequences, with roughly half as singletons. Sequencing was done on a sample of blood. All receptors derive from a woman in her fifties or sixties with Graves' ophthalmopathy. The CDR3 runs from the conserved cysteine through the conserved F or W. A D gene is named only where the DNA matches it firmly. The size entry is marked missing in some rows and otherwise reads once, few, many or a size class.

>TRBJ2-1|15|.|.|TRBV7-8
TGTGCCAGCTGTGAAACTTGCACCAGACCCAATGAGCAGTTCTTC
CASCETCTRPNEQFF
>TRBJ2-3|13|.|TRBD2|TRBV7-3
TGTGCCGGCAGCGGGACCTACACGGATACGCAGTATTTT
CAGSGTYTDTQYF
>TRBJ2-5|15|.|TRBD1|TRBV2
TGTGCCAGCAGTGGACAGGGGGCGCGGCAGGAGACCCAGTACTTC
CASSGQGARQETQYF
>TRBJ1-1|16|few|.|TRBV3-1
TGTGCCAGCAGCAATTCCGGGACACATAAGAACACTGAAGCTTTCTTT
CASSNSGTHKNTEAFF
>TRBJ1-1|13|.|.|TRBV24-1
TGTGCCACCAGTCCGAGGGGGGGAACTGAAGCCTTCTTT
CATSPRGGTEAFF
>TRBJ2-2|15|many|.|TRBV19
TGTGCCAGTAGTCCCACCGACAGCTACACCGGGGAGCTGTTTTTT
CASSPTDSYTGELFF
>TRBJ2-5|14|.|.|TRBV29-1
TGCAGCGTTGCCAGGGGAGTGGGAGTAGAGACCCAGTACTTC
CSVARGVGVETQYF
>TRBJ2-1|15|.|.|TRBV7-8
TGTGCCAACAGCTACCCGACTAGAGGAAACAATGAGCAGTCCTTC
CANSYPTRGNNEQSF
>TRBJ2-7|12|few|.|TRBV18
TGTGCCAGCTCACCCTCACTATACGAGCAGTACTTC
CASSPSLYEQYF
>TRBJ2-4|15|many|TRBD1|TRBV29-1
TGCAGCGTTGAGGGAGAGACAGGGTTAAAAAACATTCAGTACTTC
CSVEGETGLKNIQYF
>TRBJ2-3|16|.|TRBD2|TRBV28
TGTGCCAGCAGTCCCCCCCTAGCGGCAGAGAAGAGAACGCAGTATTTT
CASSPPLAAEKRTQYF
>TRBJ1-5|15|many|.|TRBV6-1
TGTGCCAGCAGCGGAGGGGGGGCAAGCAATCAGCCCCAGCATTTT
CASSGGGASNQPQHF
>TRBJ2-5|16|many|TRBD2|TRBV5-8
TGTGCCAGCAGCTTGGTAGGGAGCGGGAGGGAAGAGACCCAGTACTTC
CASSLVGSGREETQYF
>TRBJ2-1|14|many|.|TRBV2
TGTGCCAGCACCGAAGGCCCGGGGAGGAATGAGCAGTTCTTC
CASTEGPGRNEQFF
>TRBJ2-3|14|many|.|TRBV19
TGTGCCAGTAGTTATGGAGCTAGCACAGATACGCAGTATTTT
CASSYGASTDTQYF
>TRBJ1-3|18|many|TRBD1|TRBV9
TGTGCCAGCAGCACCCGACAGGGGGCGTCTCATTCGGGAAACACCATATATTTT
CASSTRQGASHSGNTIYF
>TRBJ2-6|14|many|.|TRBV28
TGTGCCAGCAGTTCGCCCTTTGGGGCCAACGTCCTGACTTTC
CASSSPFGANVLTF
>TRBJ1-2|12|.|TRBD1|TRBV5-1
TGCGCCAGCAGTCAGGGGGCGGATGGCTACACCTTC
CASSQGADGYTF
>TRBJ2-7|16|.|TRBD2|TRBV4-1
TGCGCCAGCAGCACGGACGGGAGGTTCCCTTATGACGAGCAGTACTTC
CASSTDGRFPYDEQYF
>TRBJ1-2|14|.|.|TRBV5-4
TGTGCCAGCAGCATGGGGGCGGTGTACTATGGCTACACCTTC
CASSMGAVYYGYTF
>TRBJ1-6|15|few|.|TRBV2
TGTGCCAGCAGGTTTGCTGGGGCCGGACATTCACCCCTCCACTTT
CASRFAGAGHSPLHF
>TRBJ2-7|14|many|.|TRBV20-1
TGCAGTGCGGAGAGCAGGGAGACTACCTACGAGCAGTACTTC
CSAESRETTYEQYF
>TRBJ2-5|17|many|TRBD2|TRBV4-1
TGCGCCAGCAGCCAAGTTCCCCCGGGAGGGGCCGAAGAGACCCAGTACTTC
CASSQVPPGGAEETQYF
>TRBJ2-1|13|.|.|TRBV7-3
TGTGCCAGCAGCCCCGGACAGTGGCGGGAGCAGTTCTTC
CASSPGQWREQFF
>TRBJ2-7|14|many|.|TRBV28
TGTGCCAGCAGTTTATTGCAGGGAAAAGGCGAGCAGTACTTC
CASSLLQGKGEQYF
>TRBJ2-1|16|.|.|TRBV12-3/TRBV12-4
TGTGCCAGCAGTTCCCCCGATATTGCCCTCTACAATGAGCAGTTCTTC
CASSSPDIALYNEQFF